Following are 3 T cell receptor beta chains from one sample sequenced in a study of CD8+ T cells in alopecia areata. It was cDNA, reverse transcribed from extracted RNA, that served as the sequencing template. TCRdb keeps only in-frame clones here, not all; method: immunoSEQ multiplex PCR. The table records 110,000 to 150,000 clones, under 60% of them present only once. This specimen consisted of CD4+ T cells sorted from blood, obtained at week 0. These receptors all come from a human donor with alopecia areata.

This chain connects TRBV19 to TRBJ2-3; 13 positions match TRBD2. The germline gives CDR1 LNHDA, CDR2 SQIVND (reference sequence). The V gene end was trimmed by 9 bases and the J gene end by 3 bases; junction bases not matched to a gene: 6. This CDR3 has 15 residues. The CDR3 nucleotides are TGTGCCAGCCAGAGGACTAGCGGGGGAACAGATACGCAGTATTTT. As protein: CASQRTSGGTDTQYF.

This CDR3 reads CASSQDFGSSYEQYF. CDR3 DNA sequence: TGTGCCAGCAGCCAAGATTTCGGCAGCTCCTACGAGCAGTACTTC. This chain connects TRBV4-2 to TRBJ2-7, with D uncertain. The germline gives CDR1 LGHNA, CDR2 YNFKEQ. V was trimmed by 0 bases and J by 0 bases, leaving 9 bases between them. This CDR3 spans 15 amino acids.

A note on this clone: Other DNA sequences in the same sample also yield this CDR3. The rearrangement uses TRBV29-1 and TRBJ2-5; D unclear. Per germline, CDR1 SQVTM and CDR2 ANQGSEA. This CDR3 has 10 amino acids. V lost 6 bases and J 5 bases, leaving 7 bases between the germline ends. The CDR3 spells CSVVRETQYF. Here the CDR3 DNA reads TGCAGCGTCGTGAGGGAGACCCAGTACTTC.